The clone carrying this T cell receptor (beta chain) was picked up a small number of times. Its cognate antigen is unknown. The method was immunoSEQ multiplex PCR; TCRdb's version includes in-frame clones alone and lacks a portion of them. The table lists about 35,000 clones, 80% to 90% of them singletons. This specimen comes from a study of pediatric ulcerative colitis. Regarding the study as a whole: Two rectal clonotypes were found only in ulcerative colitis patients, all of them. Rectal pinch biopsies may have included blood-derived T cells, especially in patients with overt colitis. Compared with controls, ulcerative colitis showed greater blood-rectum clone sharing.

The CDR3 is 12 residues long. V was cut by 4 bases and J by 7 bases, with 11 bases left in between. Germline V gene data show CDR1 as SNHLY and CDR2 as FYNNEI. During colonoscopy, one to two rectal pinch biopsies were collected. The sequence was collected from a boy younger than 18 with mild ulcerative colitis. The J gene is TRBJ2-7, the V gene TRBV2; TRBD1 might be the D (5 bases). The sequenced sample consisted of gut tissue. The CDR3 coding sequence is TGTGCCAGCAGTGGTCAGACAGAGGAGCAGTACTTC. Its translation is CASSGQTEEQYF.